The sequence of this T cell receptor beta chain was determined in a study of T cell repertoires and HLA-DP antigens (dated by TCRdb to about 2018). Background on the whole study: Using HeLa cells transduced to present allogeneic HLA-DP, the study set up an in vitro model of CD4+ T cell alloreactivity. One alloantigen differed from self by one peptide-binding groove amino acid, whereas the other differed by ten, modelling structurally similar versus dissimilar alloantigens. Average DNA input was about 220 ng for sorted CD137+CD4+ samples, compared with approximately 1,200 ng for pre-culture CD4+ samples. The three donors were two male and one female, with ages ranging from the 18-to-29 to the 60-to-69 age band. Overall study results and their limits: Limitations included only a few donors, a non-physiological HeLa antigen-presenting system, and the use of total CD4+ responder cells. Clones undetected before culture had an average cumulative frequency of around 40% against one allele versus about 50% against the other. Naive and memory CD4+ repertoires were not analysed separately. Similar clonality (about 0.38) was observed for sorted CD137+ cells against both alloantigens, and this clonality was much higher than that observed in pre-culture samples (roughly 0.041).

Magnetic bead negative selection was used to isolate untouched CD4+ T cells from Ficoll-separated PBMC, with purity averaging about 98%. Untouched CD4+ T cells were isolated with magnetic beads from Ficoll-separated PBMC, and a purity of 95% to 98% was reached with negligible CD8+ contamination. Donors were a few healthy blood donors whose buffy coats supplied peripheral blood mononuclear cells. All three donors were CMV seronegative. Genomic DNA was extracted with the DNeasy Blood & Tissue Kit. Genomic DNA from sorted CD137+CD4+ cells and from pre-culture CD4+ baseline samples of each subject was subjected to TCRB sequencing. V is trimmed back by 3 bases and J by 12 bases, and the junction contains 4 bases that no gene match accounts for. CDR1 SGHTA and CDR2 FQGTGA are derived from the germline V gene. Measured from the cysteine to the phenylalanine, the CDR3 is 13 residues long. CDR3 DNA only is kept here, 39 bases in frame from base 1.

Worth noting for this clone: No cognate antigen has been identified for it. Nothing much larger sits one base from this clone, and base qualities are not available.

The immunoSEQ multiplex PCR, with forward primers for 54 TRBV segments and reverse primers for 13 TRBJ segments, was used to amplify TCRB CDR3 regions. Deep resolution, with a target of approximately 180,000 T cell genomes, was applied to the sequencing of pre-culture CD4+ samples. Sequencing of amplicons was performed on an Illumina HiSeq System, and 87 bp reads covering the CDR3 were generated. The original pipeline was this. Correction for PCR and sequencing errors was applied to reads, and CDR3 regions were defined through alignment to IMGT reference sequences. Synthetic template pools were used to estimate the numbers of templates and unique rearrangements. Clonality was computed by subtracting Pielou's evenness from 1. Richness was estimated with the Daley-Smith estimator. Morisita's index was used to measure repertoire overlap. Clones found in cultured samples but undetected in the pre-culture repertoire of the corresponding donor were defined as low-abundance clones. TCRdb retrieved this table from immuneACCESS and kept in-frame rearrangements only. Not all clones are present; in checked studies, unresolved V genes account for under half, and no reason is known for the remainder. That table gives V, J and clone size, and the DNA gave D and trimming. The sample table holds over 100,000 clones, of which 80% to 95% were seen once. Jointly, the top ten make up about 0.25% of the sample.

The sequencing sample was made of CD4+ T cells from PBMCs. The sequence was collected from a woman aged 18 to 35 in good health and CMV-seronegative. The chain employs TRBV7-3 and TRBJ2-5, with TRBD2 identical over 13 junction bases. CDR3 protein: CASSLTSGGLKYF. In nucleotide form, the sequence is TGTGCCAGCAGCTTGACTAGCGGGGGGCTTAAGTACTTC.